This T cell receptor (beta chain) is from a study of T-cell memory formation after mild COVID-19. In the study overall: Each donor largely had its own TCR clusters. Study-level results: Pre-infection memory showed some responding clones, and this suggested that cross-reactive memory joined.

The V end lost 6 bases, the J end lost 6 bases, and 15 bases lay between the germline ends. The CDR3 runs 13 residues. TCRdb reprocessed the 5' RACE reads with MiXCR, giving one entry per CDR3 protein. The repertoire includes 100,000 to 120,000 distinct CDR3 sequences, 15% to 20% of them detected once, and approximately 5% sits in the top ten. With respect to this clonotype: Its target is unknown.

The V gene is TRBV12-3 or TRBV12-4, the J gene TRBJ2-7; D unresolved. This receptor was taken from a man aged 18 to 35 who had mild COVID-19 (a few samples of this study predate the infection). Cell type and time point are not known. The sample was PBMCs or a T cell subset sorted from them (not recorded which). The CDR3 reads CASSPTARFEQYF. CDR3 nucleotide sequence: TGTGCCAGCAGCCCGACTGCGAGATTCGAGCAGTACTTC.